The 14 T cell receptor beta chains reported below all come from one sample, sequenced in a study of blood T cell repertoires in COVID-19. The protocol was immunoSEQ multiplex PCR, while the TCRdb copy is restricted to in-frame clones and leaves out a portion. The sample includes 120,000 or so clones, over 65% of them seen just once. Sequencing was performed on peripheral blood. The origin of the receptors is a man aged 65 to 85 with acute or convalescent COVID-19.

The rearrangement links TRBV2 to TRBJ1-5, with TRBD1 identical over 8 bases. This CDR3 is built from 15 residues. Per the germline V gene, CDR1 is SNHLY and CDR2 is FYNNEI. V shed 6 bases, J shed 4 bases, and the junction held 8 bases outside the gene matches. CDR3 sequence: CASRGDRGGNQPQHF. The CDR3 region has the DNA TGTGCCAGCAGAGGAGACAGGGGTGGGAATCAGCCCCAGCATTTT.

The chain employs TRBV29-1 and TRBJ1-1; TRBD1 agrees at 8 bases. Unmatched junction bases numbered 9, after V lost 4 bases and J lost 5 bases. Germline loops: CDR1 SQVTM, CDR2 ANQGSEA. The CDR3 sequence is 14 residues long. CDR3 nucleotide sequence: TGCAGCGTTGTCGACAGGGGTCTTCATACTGAAGCTTTCTTT. This encodes CSVVDRGLHTEAFF.

The chain is built from TRBV5-1 and TRBJ2-7; the D gene is possibly TRBD1 (5 bases). Germline V gene lookup returns CDR1 SGHRS and CDR2 YFSETQ. This CDR3 contains 15 residues. Trimming left V 0 bases short and J 3 bases short, with 13 bases between. In DNA form, the CDR3 reads TGCGCCAGCAGCTTGGTGGCAGGACAAGACTACGAGCAGTACTTC. Encoded protein: CASSLVAGQDYEQYF. The variable domain in full, with the rest retrieved from reference TRBV5-1 and TRBJ2-7, is KAGVTQTPRYLIKTRGQQVTLSCSPISGHRSVSWYQQTPGQGLQFLFEYFSETQRNKGNFPGRFSGRQFSNSRSEMNVSTLELGDSALYLCASSLVAGQDYEQYFGPGTRLTVT.

The chain recombines TRBV9 with TRBJ1-2; 7 nucleotides line up with TRBD1. Losses at the gene ends were 4 bases for V and 5 bases for J; bases not matched to a gene: 8. Germline assignment: CDR1 SGDLS and CDR2 YYNGEE. The CDR3 contains 14 residues. The CDR3 DNA follows: TGTGCCAGCAGCCCTCAGACAGGGTCTTATGGCTACACCTTC. This translates into CASSPQTGSYGYTF. Full variable domain (remainder filled in from reference TRBV9 and TRBJ1-2): DSGVTQTPKHLITATGQRVTLRCSPRSGDLSVYWYQQSLDQGLQFLIQYYNGEERAKGNILERFSAQQFPDLHSELNLSSLELGDSALYFCASSPQTGSYGYTFGSGTRLTVV.

The rearrangement joins TRBV12-5 to TRBJ2-5; tentatively, D is TRBD1 (6 bases). With 5 bases removed from V and 1 base from J, the gap between germline ends came to 11 bases. CDR3 length equals 14 residues. Germline-derived CDR1 and CDR2 are LGHNT and FRNRAP. The CDR3 region is CASGLGHSQETQYF. In DNA, the CDR3 is TGTGCTAGTGGTCTGGGACATTCCCAAGAGACCCAGTACTTC. Full variable domain (outside the CDR3, taken from reference TRBV12-5 and TRBJ2-5): DARVTQTPRHKVTEMGQEVTMRCQPILGHNTVFWYRQTMMQGLELLAYFRNRAPLDDSGMPKDRFSAEMPDATLATLKIQPSEPRDSAVYFCASGLGHSQETQYFGPGTRLLVL.

The rearrangement links TRBV18 to TRBJ2-7; 14 bases agree with TRBD2. Germline V CDR1 and CDR2: KGHSH, LQKENI. V was clipped by 4 bases and J by 6 bases; unmatched bases: 5. The CDR3 extends over 15 amino acids. CDR3: CASSRGLAGEREQYF. CDR3 in DNA: TGTGCCAGCTCACGGGGACTAGCGGGAGAACGCGAGCAGTACTTC. The whole variable domain, filled in from reference TRBV18 and TRBJ2-7, reads NAGVMQNPRHLVRRRGQEARLRCSPMKGHSHVYWYRQLPEEGLKFMVYLQKENIIDESGMPKERFSAEFPKEGPSILRIQQVVRGDSAAYFCASSRGLAGEREQYFGPGTRLTVT.

This chain links TRBV2 with TRBJ1-2; weak D call: TRBD1 (6 bases). Trimming removed 6 bases at V and 2 bases at J, with 16 bases between. The CDR3 runs to 15 residues. Looked up from germline, CDR1 is SNHLY and CDR2 is FYNNEI. The CDR3 nucleotides read TGTGCCAGCAGCCTAACAGGAACAGGGAACTATGGCTACACCTTC. Protein: CASSLTGTGNYGYTF.

The rearrangement uses TRBV19 and TRBJ1-6; 9 nucleotides agree with TRBD1. Germline V gene sequence: CDR1 LNHDA, CDR2 SQIVND (reference sequence). V lost 5 bases to trimming and J lost 8 bases; unmatched junction nucleotides: 4. There are 14 residues in the CDR3. The CDR3 here is CASSGQGLYSPLHF. CDR3 DNA sequence: TGTGCCAGTAGTGGACAGGGGTTGTATTCACCCCTCCACTTT.

This clone was observed once. The gene calls are TRBV19 and TRBJ1-5; D call uncertain. CDR1 is LNHDA, CDR2 SQIVND, per germline (reference sequence). The CDR3 sequence is 16 residues long. V lost 3 bases and J lost 0, with 12 bases in between. CDR3 amino acids: CASSIGQAGSNQPQHF. The CDR3 DNA reads TGTGCCAGTAGTATTGGGCAGGCGGGTAGCAATCAGCCCCAGCATTTT. Together with reference TRBV19 and TRBJ1-5, the CDR3 gives the full variable domain: DGGITQSPKYLFRKEGQNVTLSCEQNLNHDAMYWYRQDPGQGLRLIYYSQIVNDFQKGDIAEGYSVSREKKESFPLTVTSAQKNPTAFYLCASSIGQAGSNQPQHFGDGTRLSIL.

V usage is TRBV10-1 and J usage is TRBJ2-5; 11 bases are a match to TRBD2. Unmatched junction bases numbered 3, after V lost 2 bases and J lost 1 base. Germline V gene data show CDR1 as WNHNN and CDR2 as SYGVQD (reference sequence). This CDR3 is 16 amino acids long. This CDR3 reads CASSEETSGAQETQYF. As DNA, the CDR3 is TGCGCCAGCAGTGAGGAGACTAGCGGGGCCCAAGAGACCCAGTACTTC.

The rearrangement uses TRBV11-2 and TRBJ2-5, with D possibly matching TRBD1 (5 bases). Germline assignment: CDR1 SGHAT and CDR2 FQNNGV. Trimming removed 3 bases from V and 5 bases from J, with 7 bases in between. The CDR3 extends over 12 amino acids. CDR3 residues: CASSLAGETQYF. The CDR3 nucleotides are TGTGCCAGCAGCTTGGCAGGGGAGACCCAGTACTTC.

The chain links TRBV13 to TRBJ2-7, with no clear D. The CDR3 sequence is 14 residues long. Germline assignment: CDR1 PRHDT and CDR2 FYEKMQ (reference sequence). Trimming took off 5 bases at V and 2 bases at J, with 13 bases between the two ends. This CDR3 is CASSPAGPTYEQYF. The CDR3 bases are TGTGCCAGCAGCCCGGCTGGGCCGACCTACGAGCAGTACTTC.

V and J are TRBV5-1 and TRBJ2-5, with 15 bases identical to TRBD2. The J segment lost 3 bases and the V segment lost 1 base, leaving 4 bases of the junction unmatched. The CDR3 runs to 17 residues. Germline CDR1 reads SGHRS; CDR2 reads YFSETQ. CDR3 bases: TGCGCCAGCAGCTTGTTCGGACTAGCGGGGGGGGAAGAGACCCAGTACTTC. It yields the protein CASSLFGLAGGEETQYF.

The rearrangement uses TRBV5-1 and TRBJ1-1; no clear D gene. V was cut by 1 base and J by 0 bases, with 16 bases left in between. The CDR3 has 17 amino acids. CDR1 and CDR2 (germline): SGHRS, YFSETQ. The CDR3 reads CASSLWSGEGVNTEAFF. The CDR3 nucleotides read TGCGCCAGCAGCTTGTGGTCCGGAGAGGGAGTGAACACTGAAGCTTTCTTT.